This TCR beta chain was retrieved from a study of shared clonotypes between healthy human individuals. Broader study findings: A few donors showed sharing of about 5.5% of naive CD4 clonotypes. Shared clonotypes across all four donors exceeded non-shared ones in generation probability. Sorted-subset sequencing, rarefaction showed, was incomplete despite large depth.

In the case of this clone: Its antigen is unknown.

Germline-derived CDR1 and CDR2 are SGHDT and YYEEEE. The CDR3 runs 16 residues. The trim removed 3 bases at V and 2 bases at J, leaving 9 bases unmatched. Libraries were prepared by immunoSEQ multiplex PCR; TCRdb keeps only in-frame clonotypes and omits some of them. Of millions of clones listed, 90% to 95% are singletons. The receptor was isolated from a man younger than 35 in good health. This chain uses TRBV5-6 with TRBJ2-7, with 9 bases identical to TRBD1. Specimen: naive CD4+ T cells sorted from blood. Stated subset: CD45RA+ positively selected. CDR3 protein: CASSYGTGTGTYEQYF. CDR3 coding DNA: TGTGCCAGCAGCTACGGTACGGGGACAGGGACCTACGAGCAGTACTTC.